This paragraph reports one T cell receptor (beta chain). Antigen: not known. The CDR3 is made up of 9 amino acids. Looked up from germline, CDR1 is GTSNPN and CDR2 is SVGIG (reference sequence). These data are taken from a study of Ad26.COV2.S vaccination and SARS-CoV-2 variants. Study context: Sample donor was a member of the COV1001 Ad26.COV2.S trial arm. Intramuscular Ad26.COV2.S at 5x10^10 or 1x10^11 viral particles.

Points from the study as a whole: Across vaccine and placebo recipients, the breadth of non-spike TCRs was similar.

Only in-frame clones appear in the TCRdb table, and some are missing; sequencing was by immunoSEQ multiplex PCR. The sample has almost 400,000 clones; 75% to 90% are singletons. Treatment described: roughly 19 received Ad26.COV2.S at low or high dose, single or two shots; 5 received placebo; per-sample allocation not given. The investigators took samples on day 63 after the first vaccine or placebo injection. Wuhan-strain SARS-CoV-2 spike was expressed by the Ad26 vector that made up the vaccine. Sequencing used peripheral blood, obtained in a trial of Ad26.COV2.S vaccine versus placebo. The rearrangement joins TRBV30 to TRBJ1-2; no reliable D call. This TCR came from a person between 18 and 59 years old who received the Ad26.COV2.S COVID-19 vaccine or a placebo. CDR3 sequence: CAAGHGYTF. The CDR3 DNA sequence: TGTGCTGCCGGTCATGGCTACACCTTC.